Below, one T cell receptor beta chain is given with its context. MiXCR was run by TCRdb on the 5' RACE reads, yielding one entry per CDR3 protein. The sample has about 530,000 distinct CDR3 sequences; about 22% are singletons. The sample originates from a study of identical twins. This CDR3 region has 17 residues. Germline V gene sequence: CDR1 MNHEY, CDR2 SVGEGT. After removal of 6 bases from V and 0 bases from J, the junction contained 9 bases not matched to a gene. These sequences were also reported in another study, on yellow fever vaccine responses in identical twins.

The chain uses TRBV6-2 or TRBV6-3 and TRBJ2-7, with 12 nucleotides matching TRBD2. This clonotype was obtained from a woman aged 18-30 years in good health. Sequenced input: CD4+ T cells sorted from blood. The CDR3 nucleotides read TGTGCCAGCAGACCTCTACTAGCGGGAGGAAGCTCCTACGAGCAGTACTTC. Translated, it gives CASRPLLAGGSSYEQYF.